This TCR beta chain derives from a study of T cells after yellow fever vaccination. Overall study findings and caveats: The secondary response peaked faster, at day 5 versus 15, but was weaker. Clones from primary vaccination mostly reappeared after the booster (roughly 95% CD4, about 85% CD8). The CD4 compartment and the CD8 compartment contained a small share of clonotypes in common.

This clonotype was picked up many times. Its antigen is not identified. The CDR3 has 15 residues. Deletions cut 7 bases from V and 3 bases from J, with 18 bases between. TCRdb ran MiXCR on the 5' RACE reads and lists one entry per CDR3 protein. The table lists nearly 350,000 distinct CDR3 sequences, around 8.1% of them singletons. J is TRBJ1-2 and V is TRBV12-3 or TRBV12-4, with D unclear. The specimen was PBMCs, collected approximately 47 days after the first yellow fever vaccination. This sequence was found in a man younger than 35 who received the YFV17D yellow fever vaccine. The CDR3 reads CASTYDLLRYYGYTF. The DNA of the CDR3 is TGTGCCAGCACCTATGACCTTTTGCGGTACTATGGCTACACCTTC.